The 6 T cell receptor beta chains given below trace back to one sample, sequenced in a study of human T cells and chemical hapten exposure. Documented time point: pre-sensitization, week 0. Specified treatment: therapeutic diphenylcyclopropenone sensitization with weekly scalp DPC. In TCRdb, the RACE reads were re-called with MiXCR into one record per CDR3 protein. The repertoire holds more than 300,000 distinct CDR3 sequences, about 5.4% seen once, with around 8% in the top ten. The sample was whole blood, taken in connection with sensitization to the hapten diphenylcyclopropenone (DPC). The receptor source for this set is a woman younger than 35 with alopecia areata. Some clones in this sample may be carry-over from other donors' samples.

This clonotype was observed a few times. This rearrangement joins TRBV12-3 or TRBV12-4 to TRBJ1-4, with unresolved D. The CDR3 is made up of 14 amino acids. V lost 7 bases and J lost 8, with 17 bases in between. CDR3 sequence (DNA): TGTGCCAGCACCAATAGTCTCGGCCTAGAAAAACTGTTTTTT. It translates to CASTNSLGLEKLFF.

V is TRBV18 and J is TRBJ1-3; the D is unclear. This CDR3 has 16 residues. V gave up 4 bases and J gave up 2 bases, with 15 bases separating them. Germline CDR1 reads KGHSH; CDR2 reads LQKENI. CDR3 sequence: CASSLGSGPPGNTIYF. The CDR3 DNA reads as TGTGCCAGCTCACTAGGTTCCGGGCCGCCTGGAAACACCATATATTTT.

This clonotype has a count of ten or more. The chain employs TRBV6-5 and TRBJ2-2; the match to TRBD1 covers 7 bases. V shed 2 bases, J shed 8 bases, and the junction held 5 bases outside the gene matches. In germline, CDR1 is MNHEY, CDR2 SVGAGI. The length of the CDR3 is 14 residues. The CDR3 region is CASSYHRGAGELFF. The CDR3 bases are TGTGCCAGCAGTTACCACAGGGGCGCGGGGGAGCTGTTTTTT.

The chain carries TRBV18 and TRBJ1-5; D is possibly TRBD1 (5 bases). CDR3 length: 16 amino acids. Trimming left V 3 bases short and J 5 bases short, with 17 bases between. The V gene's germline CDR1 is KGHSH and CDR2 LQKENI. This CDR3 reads CASSPGEGIYYQPQHF. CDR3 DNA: TGTGCCAGCTCACCGGGGGAGGGGATATACTATCAGCCCCAGCATTTT.

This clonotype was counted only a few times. The DNA for the CDR3 is TGCGCCAGCAGCCAAGATAACAGGGGGAACACTGAAGCTTTCTTT. This gives the protein CASSQDNRGNTEAFF. The gene calls are TRBV4-3 and TRBJ1-1; the match to TRBD1 covers 7 bases. Trimming cost V 0 bases and J 1 base; bases outside gene matches: 2. The CDR3 runs to 15 residues. Germline CDR1 is LGHNA and CDR2 is YSLEER.

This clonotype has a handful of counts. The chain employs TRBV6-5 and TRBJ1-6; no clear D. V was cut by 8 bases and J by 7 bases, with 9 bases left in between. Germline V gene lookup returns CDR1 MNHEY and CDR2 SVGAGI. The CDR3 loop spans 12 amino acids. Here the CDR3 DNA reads TGTGCCAGCGGGGAGCGGAATTCACCCCTCCACTTT. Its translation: CASGERNSPLHF.